These T cell receptor beta chains were read from a single sample in a study of OX40 agonist ivuxolimab in advanced cancers. Sequenced by immunoSEQ multiplex PCR; TCRdb stores in-frame clones only, minus some. Here the sample spans about 51,000 clones, 60% to 80% being singletons. This specimen was CD4+ or CD8+ T cells sorted from blood, taken in a trial of the OX40 agonist ivuxolimab. Receptors were obtained from an adult with an advanced solid tumor such as melanoma, head and neck, liver or kidney cancer. Each CDR3 is given with its conserved first and last residue. The D gene is left open where the match is weak. Part of the rows lack a size; the others show once, few, many or a class for expanded clones.

d_gene: TRBD1; v_gene: TRBV10-3; abundance: -; j_gene: TRBJ2-5; CDR3aa: CAISRGQGGQETQYF; CDR3nt: TGTGCCATCAGCCGGGGACAGGGGGGCCAAGAGACCCAGTACTTC
d_gene: -; v_gene: TRBV7-2; abundance: -; j_gene: TRBJ2-1; CDR3aa: CASTLASSSYNEQFF; CDR3nt: TGTGCCAGCACCCTAGCGTCAAGCTCCTACAATGAGCAGTTCTTC
d_gene: TRBD1; v_gene: TRBV11-2; abundance: -; j_gene: TRBJ2-7; CDR3aa: CASSYRRDRLYEQYF; CDR3nt: TGTGCCAGCAGCTATCGCCGGGACAGGCTCTACGAGCAGTACTTC
d_gene: -; v_gene: TRBV11-2; abundance: -; j_gene: TRBJ2-7; CDR3aa: CASSSTQLYEQYF; CDR3nt: TGTGCCAGCAGCTCCACCCAACTTTACGAGCAGTACTTC
d_gene: TRBD1; v_gene: TRBV10-1; abundance: -; j_gene: TRBJ1-2; CDR3aa: CASSAGTGDGYTF; CDR3nt: TGCGCCAGCAGTGCCGGGACAGGGGATGGCTACACCTTC
d_gene: -; v_gene: TRBV5-6; abundance: -; j_gene: TRBJ2-7; CDR3aa: CASSLGWRGIYEQYF; CDR3nt: TGTGCCAGCAGCTTGGGATGGAGGGGGATATACGAGCAGTACTTC
d_gene: TRBD1; v_gene: TRBV5-4; abundance: -; j_gene: TRBJ1-2; CDR3aa: CASSPSTGGTYYGYTF; CDR3nt: TGTGCCAGCAGCCCATCGACAGGGGGCACTTACTATGGCTACACCTTC
d_gene: -; v_gene: TRBV9; abundance: few; j_gene: TRBJ2-5; CDR3aa: CASSGFGDPGETQYF; CDR3nt: TGTGCCAGCAGCGGTTTCGGGGATCCGGGTGAGACCCAGTACTTC
d_gene: -; v_gene: TRBV25-1; abundance: few; j_gene: TRBJ2-3; CDR3aa: CASSAAKPSTDTQYF; CDR3nt: TGTGCCAGCAGTGCTGCTAAGCCCAGCACAGATACGCAGTATTTT
d_gene: TRBD1; v_gene: TRBV25-1; abundance: -; j_gene: TRBJ1-6; CDR3aa: CASSEYPGLTGNSPLHF; CDR3nt: TGTGCCAGCAGTGAATACCCGGGGCTGACAGGGAACTCACCCCTCCACTTT
d_gene: -; v_gene: TRBV10-3; abundance: -; j_gene: TRBJ2-5; CDR3aa: CAISDRETQYF; CDR3nt: TGTGCCATCAGTGATCGAGAGACCCAGTACTTC
d_gene: -; v_gene: TRBV13; abundance: few; j_gene: TRBJ1-5; CDR3aa: CASSLGRGSNQPQHF; CDR3nt: TGTGCCAGCAGCTTAGGCCGGGGTAGCAATCAGCCCCAGCATTTT
d_gene: TRBD1; v_gene: TRBV5-1; abundance: -; j_gene: TRBJ1-6; CDR3aa: CASSVGQDNSPLHF; CDR3nt: TGCGCCAGCAGCGTGGGACAGGATAATTCACCCCTCCACTTT
d_gene: -; v_gene: TRBV15; abundance: -; j_gene: TRBJ1-6; CDR3aa: CATSRDVESPLHF; CDR3nt: TGTGCCACCAGCAGAGATGTGGAGTCACCCCTCCACTTT
d_gene: TRBD2; v_gene: TRBV11-2; abundance: -; j_gene: TRBJ2-1; CDR3aa: CASSFSGRAGGNEQFF; CDR3nt: TGTGCCAGCAGCTTCAGCGGGAGGGCCGGCGGTAATGAGCAGTTCTTC
d_gene: -; v_gene: TRBV2; abundance: -; j_gene: TRBJ1-1; CDR3aa: CASRGPRHTEAFF; CDR3nt: TGTGCCAGCAGAGGCCCGCGGCACACTGAAGCTTTCTTT
d_gene: -; v_gene: TRBV4-1; abundance: -; j_gene: TRBJ2-1; CDR3aa: CASSQPPVRASNEQFF; CDR3nt: TGCGCCAGCAGCCAACCCCCGGTCAGGGCTAGCAATGAGCAGTTCTTC
d_gene: TRBD2; v_gene: TRBV6-6; abundance: -; j_gene: TRBJ2-7; CDR3aa: CASTQPSGPSYEQYF; CDR3nt: TGTGCCAGCACTCAACCTAGCGGACCTTCCTACGAGCAGTACTTC
d_gene: -; v_gene: TRBV28; abundance: -; j_gene: TRBJ2-5; CDR3aa: CASSRPGPVETQYF; CDR3nt: TGTGCCAGCAGCCGTCCGGGACCTGTGGAGACCCAGTACTTC
d_gene: TRBD1; v_gene: TRBV5-1; abundance: -; j_gene: TRBJ2-3; CDR3aa: CASSLTTGTASTDTQYF; CDR3nt: TGCGCCAGCAGCTTAACGACCGGGACAGCTAGCACAGATACGCAGTATTTT
d_gene: -; v_gene: TRBV5-1; abundance: once; j_gene: TRBJ2-7; CDR3aa: CASSLGIGRQLTYEQYF; CDR3nt: TGCGCCAGCAGCTTGGGCATTGGGAGACAGCTAACCTACGAGCAGTACTTC
d_gene: -; v_gene: TRBV18; abundance: once; j_gene: TRBJ1-3; CDR3aa: CASSLSGNTIYF; CDR3nt: TGTGCCAGCTCACTTTCTGGAAACACCATATATTTT
d_gene: TRBD2; v_gene: TRBV18; abundance: -; j_gene: TRBJ2-5; CDR3aa: CASSPFTGGETQYF; CDR3nt: TGTGCCAGCTCACCGTTCACGGGAGGAGAGACCCAGTACTTC
d_gene: -; v_gene: TRBV14; abundance: few; j_gene: TRBJ1-3; CDR3aa: CASSHLSYGRGNTIYF; CDR3nt: TGTGCCAGCAGCCATCTATCTTACGGGCGCGGAAACACCATATATTTT
d_gene: -; v_gene: TRBV10-2; abundance: -; j_gene: TRBJ2-3; CDR3aa: CASSRTVRTDTQYF; CDR3nt: TGCGCCAGCAGCAGGACGGTCCGGACAGATACGCAGTATTTT
d_gene: TRBD2; v_gene: TRBV5-1; abundance: few; j_gene: TRBJ2-5; CDR3aa: CASGASGSNYQETQYF; CDR3nt: TGCGCCAGCGGAGCTAGCGGGAGTAACTACCAAGAGACCCAGTACTTC
d_gene: -; v_gene: TRBV28; abundance: -; j_gene: TRBJ1-5; CDR3aa: CASKQGLNQPQHF; CDR3nt: TGTGCCAGCAAGCAGGGGCTCAATCAGCCCCAGCATTTT
d_gene: -; v_gene: TRBV4-1; abundance: -; j_gene: TRBJ2-1; CDR3aa: CASSHGRTQYNEQFF; CDR3nt: TGCGCCAGCAGCCATGGGAGGACACAGTACAATGAGCAGTTCTTC
d_gene: -; v_gene: TRBV5-1; abundance: -; j_gene: TRBJ1-3; CDR3aa: CASSLTDTTISGNTIYF; CDR3nt: TGCGCCAGCAGCTTGACGGATACCACTATCTCTGGAAACACCATATATTTT
d_gene: -; v_gene: TRBV4-1; abundance: -; j_gene: TRBJ2-7; CDR3aa: CASSPGGTRFYEQYF; CDR3nt: TGCGCCAGCAGCCCAGGGGGGACTAGGTTTTACGAGCAGTACTTC
d_gene: -; v_gene: TRBV7-9; abundance: -; j_gene: TRBJ2-7; CDR3aa: CASRSTRGKDEQYF; CDR3nt: TGTGCCAGCAGGTCGACAAGGGGAAAGGACGAGCAGTACTTC
d_gene: -; v_gene: TRBV7-8; abundance: few; j_gene: TRBJ2-7; CDR3aa: CASSLGPGRNYEQYF; CDR3nt: TGTGCCAGCAGCTTAGGGCCGGGAAGAAACTACGAGCAGTACTTC
d_gene: -; v_gene: TRBV9; abundance: once; j_gene: TRBJ1-4; CDR3aa: CASSPRTATNEKLFF; CDR3nt: TGTGCCAGCAGCCCACGGACAGCAACTAATGAAAAACTGTTTTTT
d_gene: TRBD1; v_gene: TRBV5-1; abundance: -; j_gene: TRBJ2-7; CDR3aa: CASSPDPGTGVEQYF; CDR3nt: TGCGCCAGCAGCCCCGACCCCGGGACAGGGGTCGAGCAGTACTTC
d_gene: -; v_gene: TRBV5-4; abundance: -; j_gene: TRBJ2-7; CDR3aa: CASSLAGERRYEQYF; CDR3nt: TGTGCCAGCAGCTTGGCCGGGGAACGGCGCTACGAGCAGTACTTC
d_gene: -; v_gene: TRBV10-2; abundance: -; j_gene: TRBJ1-2; CDR3aa: CASKSNSYGYTF; CDR3nt: TGCGCCAGCAAAAGCAACAGCTATGGCTACACCTTC
d_gene: TRBD2; v_gene: TRBV9; abundance: once; j_gene: TRBJ2-1; CDR3aa: CASSVELAFNNEQFF; CDR3nt: TGTGCCAGCAGCGTAGAACTAGCGTTCAACAATGAGCAGTTCTTC
d_gene: -; v_gene: TRBV5-1; abundance: -; j_gene: TRBJ2-3; CDR3aa: CASSLPRGDTQYF; CDR3nt: TGCGCCAGCAGCTTACCCAGGGGAGATACGCAGTATTTT
d_gene: -; v_gene: TRBV18; abundance: -; j_gene: TRBJ2-3; CDR3aa: CASSDLSTDTQYF; CDR3nt: TGTGCCAGCTCCGACTTGAGCACAGATACGCAGTATTTT
d_gene: -; v_gene: TRBV7-7; abundance: -; j_gene: TRBJ2-1; CDR3aa: CASSLGQNPQYEQFF; CDR3nt: TGTGCTAGCAGCTTAGGTCAGAATCCACAATATGAGCAGTTCTTC
d_gene: -; v_gene: TRBV15; abundance: -; j_gene: TRBJ2-7; CDR3aa: CATSRDKSSATYEQYF; CDR3nt: TGTGCCACCAGCAGAGATAAGTCTAGCGCGACCTACGAGCAGTACTTC
d_gene: TRBD1; v_gene: TRBV2; abundance: -; j_gene: TRBJ1-1; CDR3aa: CASRGDSLRTEAFF; CDR3nt: TGTGCCAGCAGGGGGGACAGCCTCCGCACTGAAGCTTTCTTT
d_gene: TRBD1; v_gene: TRBV18; abundance: once; j_gene: TRBJ2-3; CDR3aa: CASSPRQGGTDTQYF; CDR3nt: TGTGCCAGCTCACCACGACAGGGGGGCACAGATACGCAGTATTTT
d_gene: -; v_gene: TRBV7-3; abundance: once; j_gene: TRBJ2-6; CDR3aa: CASSPGGAGANVLTF; CDR3nt: TGTGCCAGCAGCCCTGGAGGGGCTGGGGCCAACGTCCTGACTTTC
d_gene: -; v_gene: TRBV4-2; abundance: -; j_gene: TRBJ1-2; CDR3aa: CASSQDPGVNYGYTF; CDR3nt: TGTGCCAGCAGCCAAGATCCCGGGGTAAACTATGGCTACACCTTC
d_gene: TRBD2; v_gene: TRBV10-3; abundance: -; j_gene: TRBJ2-2; CDR3aa: CAISETSANTGELFF; CDR3nt: TGTGCCATCAGTGAGACTAGCGCGAACACCGGGGAGCTGTTTTTT
d_gene: -; v_gene: TRBV9; abundance: -; j_gene: TRBJ2-1; CDR3aa: CASSAGVSYNEQFF; CDR3nt: TGTGCCAGCAGCGCCGGGGTCTCCTACAATGAGCAGTTCTTC
d_gene: TRBD1; v_gene: TRBV10-2; abundance: few; j_gene: TRBJ1-6; CDR3aa: CASSEDRAGNSPLHF; CDR3nt: TGCGCCAGCAGTGAGGACAGGGCTGGAAATTCACCCCTCCACTTT